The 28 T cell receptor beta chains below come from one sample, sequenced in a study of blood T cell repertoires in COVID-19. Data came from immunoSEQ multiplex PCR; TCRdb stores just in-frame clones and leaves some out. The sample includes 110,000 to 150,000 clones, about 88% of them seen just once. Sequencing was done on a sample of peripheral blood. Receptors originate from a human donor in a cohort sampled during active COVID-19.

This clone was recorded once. Here the CDR3 reads CASSYQGLPTNEKLFF. The CDR3 DNA follows: TGTGCCAGCAGTTACCAGGGACTTCCAACTAATGAAAAACTGTTTTTT. The J gene is TRBJ1-4, the V gene TRBV2; D perhaps matches TRBD1 (5 bases). Germline V gene lookup returns CDR1 SNHLY and CDR2 FYNNEI. This CDR3 contains 16 residues. Trimming removed 5 bases from V and 0 bases from J, with 13 bases in between.

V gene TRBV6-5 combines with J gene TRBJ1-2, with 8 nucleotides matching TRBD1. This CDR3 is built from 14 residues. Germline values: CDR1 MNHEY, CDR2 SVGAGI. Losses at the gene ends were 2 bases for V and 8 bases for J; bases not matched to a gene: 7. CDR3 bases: TGTGCCAGCAGTTACGCGCAGGGGGCTTCGGGCTACACCTTC. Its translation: CASSYAQGASGYTF.

DNA of the CDR3: TGTGCCAGTACCTCGAACACTGAAGCTTTCTTT. Translating gives CASTSNTEAFF. The genes are TRBV19 and TRBJ1-1; D unclear. The CDR3 loop spans 11 amino acids. The ends were cut back, 7 bases at V and 1 base at J, with 4 bases in the middle. The germline CDR1 and CDR2 sequences are LNHDA and SQIVND (reference sequence).

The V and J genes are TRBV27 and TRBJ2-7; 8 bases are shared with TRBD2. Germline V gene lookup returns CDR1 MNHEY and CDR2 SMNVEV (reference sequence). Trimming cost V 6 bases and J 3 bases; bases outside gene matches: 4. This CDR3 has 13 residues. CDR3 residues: CASRSGGGYEQYF. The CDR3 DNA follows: TGTGCCAGCAGGAGCGGGGGAGGCTACGAGCAGTACTTC.

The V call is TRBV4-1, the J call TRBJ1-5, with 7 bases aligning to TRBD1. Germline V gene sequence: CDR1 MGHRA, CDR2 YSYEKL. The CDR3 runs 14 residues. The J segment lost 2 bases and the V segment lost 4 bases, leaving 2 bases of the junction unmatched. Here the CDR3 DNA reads TGCGCCAGCAGCCGGGACAGCGGCAATCAGCCCCAGCATTTT. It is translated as CASSRDSGNQPQHF.

The CDR3 DNA is TGTGCCAGCAGCTTAATGTACAGAAAAACCTACAATGAGCAGTTCTTC. It encodes CASSLMYRKTYNEQFF. V usage is TRBV7-6 and J usage is TRBJ2-1; D remains unclear. Trimming pared 2 bases from V and 2 bases from J, leaving 13 bases between. This CDR3 is built from 16 residues. Germline V CDR1 and CDR2: SGHVS, FNYEAQ. The whole variable domain, remainder taken from reference TRBV7-6 and TRBJ2-1, is GAGVSQSPRYKVTKRGQDVALRCDPISGHVSLYWYRQALGQGPEFLTYFNYEAQQDKSGLPNDRFSAERPEGSISTLTIQRTEQRDSAMYRCASSLMYRKTYNEQFFGPGTRLTVL.

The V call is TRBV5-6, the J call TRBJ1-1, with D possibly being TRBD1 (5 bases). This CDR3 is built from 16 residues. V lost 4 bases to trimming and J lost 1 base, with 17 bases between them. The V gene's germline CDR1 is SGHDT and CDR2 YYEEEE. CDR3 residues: CASSPLAGRGNTEAFF. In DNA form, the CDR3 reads TGTGCCAGCAGCCCCCTCGCGGGGAGGGGGAACACTGAAGCTTTCTTT.

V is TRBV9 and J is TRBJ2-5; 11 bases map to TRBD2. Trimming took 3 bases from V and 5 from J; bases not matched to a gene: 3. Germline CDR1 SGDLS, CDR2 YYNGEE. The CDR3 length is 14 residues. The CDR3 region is CASSARLAGETQYF. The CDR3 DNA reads TGTGCCAGCAGCGCCCGACTAGCGGGGGAGACCCAGTACTTC.

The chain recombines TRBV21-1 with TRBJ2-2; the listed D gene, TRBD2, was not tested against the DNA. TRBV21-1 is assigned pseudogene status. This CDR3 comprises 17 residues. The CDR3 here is CASSKEKSLAGVRELFF. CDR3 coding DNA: TGTGCCAGCAGCAAAGAGAAGAGTCTAGCGGGAGTCCGGGAGCTGTTTTTT.

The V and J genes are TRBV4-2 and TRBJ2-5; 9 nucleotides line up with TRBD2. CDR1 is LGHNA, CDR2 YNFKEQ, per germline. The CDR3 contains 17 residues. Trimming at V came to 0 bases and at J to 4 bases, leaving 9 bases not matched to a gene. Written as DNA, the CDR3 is TGTGCCAGCAGCCAAGATCTTAGTACTAGCGGGCGAGAGACCCAGTACTTC. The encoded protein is CASSQDLSTSGRETQYF.

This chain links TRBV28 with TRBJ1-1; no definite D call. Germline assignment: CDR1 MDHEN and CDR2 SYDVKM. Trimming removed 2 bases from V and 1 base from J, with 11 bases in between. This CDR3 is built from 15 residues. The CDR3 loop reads CASSLNTGRNTEAFF. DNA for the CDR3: TGTGCCAGCAGTTTAAATACGGGGAGGAACACTGAAGCTTTCTTT.

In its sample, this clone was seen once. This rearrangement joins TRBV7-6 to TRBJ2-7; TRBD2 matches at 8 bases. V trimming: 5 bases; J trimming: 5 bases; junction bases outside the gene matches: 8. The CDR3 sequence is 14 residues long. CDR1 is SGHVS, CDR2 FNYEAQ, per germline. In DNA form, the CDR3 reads TGTGCCAGCAGCCTTGCGGGAGGATTGGACGAGCAGTACTTC. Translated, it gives CASSLAGGLDEQYF.

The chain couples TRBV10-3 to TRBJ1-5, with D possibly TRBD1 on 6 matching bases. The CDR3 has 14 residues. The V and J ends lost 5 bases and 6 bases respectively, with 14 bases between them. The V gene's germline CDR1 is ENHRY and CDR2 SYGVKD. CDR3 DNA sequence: TGTGCCATCAGTCTGGGGGCTTGGGGTCAGCCCCAGCATTTT. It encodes CAISLGAWGQPQHF.

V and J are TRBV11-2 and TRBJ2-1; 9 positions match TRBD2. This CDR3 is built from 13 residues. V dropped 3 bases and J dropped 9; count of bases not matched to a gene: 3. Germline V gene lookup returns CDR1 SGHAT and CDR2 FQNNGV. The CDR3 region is CASSLVAGVEQFF. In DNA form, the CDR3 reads TGTGCCAGCAGCTTGGTAGCGGGAGTTGAGCAGTTCTTC.

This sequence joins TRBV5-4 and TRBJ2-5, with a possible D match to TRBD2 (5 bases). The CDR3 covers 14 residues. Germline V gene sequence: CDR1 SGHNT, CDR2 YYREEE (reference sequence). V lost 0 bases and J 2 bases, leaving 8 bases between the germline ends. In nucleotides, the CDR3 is TGTGCCAGCAGCTTGGGGACTCAACAAGAGACCCAGTACTTC. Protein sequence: CASSLGTQQETQYF.

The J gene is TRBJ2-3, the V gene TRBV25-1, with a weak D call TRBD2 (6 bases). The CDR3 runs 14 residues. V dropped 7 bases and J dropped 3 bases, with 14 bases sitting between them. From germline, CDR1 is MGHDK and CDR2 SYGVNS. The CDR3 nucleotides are TGTGCCAGCACGGCGGGAAGGGGTACAGATACGCAGTATTTT. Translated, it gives CASTAGRGTDTQYF.

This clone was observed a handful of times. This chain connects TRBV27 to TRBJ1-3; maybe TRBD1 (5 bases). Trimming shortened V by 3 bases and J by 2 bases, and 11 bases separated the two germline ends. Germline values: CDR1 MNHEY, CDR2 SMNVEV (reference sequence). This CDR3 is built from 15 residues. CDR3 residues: CASSFGQGPGNTIYF. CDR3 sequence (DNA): TGTGCCAGCAGTTTCGGGCAGGGCCCTGGAAACACCATATATTTT.

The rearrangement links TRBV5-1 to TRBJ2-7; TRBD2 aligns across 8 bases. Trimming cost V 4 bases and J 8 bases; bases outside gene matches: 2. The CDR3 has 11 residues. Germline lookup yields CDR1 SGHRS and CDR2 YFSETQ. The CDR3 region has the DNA TGCGCCAGCAGCCGGGAGGGACAGCAGTACTTC. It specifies CASSREGQQYF.

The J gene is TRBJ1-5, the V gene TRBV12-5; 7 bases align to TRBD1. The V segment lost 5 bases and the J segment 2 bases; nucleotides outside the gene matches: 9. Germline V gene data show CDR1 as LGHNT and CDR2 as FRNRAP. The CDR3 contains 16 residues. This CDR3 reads CASGLYRGKGNQPQHF. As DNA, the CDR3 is TGTGCTAGTGGTCTTTACAGGGGTAAGGGCAATCAGCCCCAGCATTTT.

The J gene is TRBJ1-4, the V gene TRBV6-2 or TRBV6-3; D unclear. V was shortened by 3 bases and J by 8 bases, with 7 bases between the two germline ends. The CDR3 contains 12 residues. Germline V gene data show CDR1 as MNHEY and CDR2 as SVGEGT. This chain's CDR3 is CASSYGQEKLFF. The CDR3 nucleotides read TGTGCCAGCAGTTATGGCCAGGAAAAACTGTTTTTT.

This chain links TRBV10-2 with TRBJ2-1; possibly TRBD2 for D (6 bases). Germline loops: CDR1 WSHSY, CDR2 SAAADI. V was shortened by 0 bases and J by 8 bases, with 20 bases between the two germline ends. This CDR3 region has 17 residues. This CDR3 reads CASSESGNAGPGDEQFF. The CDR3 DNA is TGCGCCAGCAGTGAGTCGGGAAACGCGGGGCCCGGTGATGAGCAGTTCTTC.

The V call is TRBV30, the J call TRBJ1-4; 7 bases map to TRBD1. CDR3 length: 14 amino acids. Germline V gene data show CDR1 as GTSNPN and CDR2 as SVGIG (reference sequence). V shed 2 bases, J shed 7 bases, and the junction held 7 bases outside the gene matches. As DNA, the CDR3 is TGTGCCTGGAGTTCGGGCAGGGGGGCTGAAAAACTGTTTTTT. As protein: CAWSSGRGAEKLFF.

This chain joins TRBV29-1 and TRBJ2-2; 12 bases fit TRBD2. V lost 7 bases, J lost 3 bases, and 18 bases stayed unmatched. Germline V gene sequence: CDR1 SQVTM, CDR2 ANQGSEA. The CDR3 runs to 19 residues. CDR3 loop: CSAVALLAGGPRYTGELFF. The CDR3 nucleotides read TGCAGCGCAGTAGCCTTACTAGCGGGGGGCCCTAGATACACCGGGGAGCTGTTTTTT.

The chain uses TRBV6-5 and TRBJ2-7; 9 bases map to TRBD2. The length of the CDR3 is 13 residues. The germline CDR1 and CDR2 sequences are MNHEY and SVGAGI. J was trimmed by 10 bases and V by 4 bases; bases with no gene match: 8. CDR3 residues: CASSSLGGRAQYF. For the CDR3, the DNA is TGTGCCAGCAGTTCACTCGGCGGGAGGGCACAGTACTTC.

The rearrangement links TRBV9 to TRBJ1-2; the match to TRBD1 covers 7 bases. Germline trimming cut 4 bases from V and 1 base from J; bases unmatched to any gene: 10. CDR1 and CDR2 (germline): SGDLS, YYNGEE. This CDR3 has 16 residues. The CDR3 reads CASSFGGAGGNYGYTF. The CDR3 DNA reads TGTGCCAGCAGCTTCGGAGGGGCAGGGGGTAACTATGGCTACACCTTC.

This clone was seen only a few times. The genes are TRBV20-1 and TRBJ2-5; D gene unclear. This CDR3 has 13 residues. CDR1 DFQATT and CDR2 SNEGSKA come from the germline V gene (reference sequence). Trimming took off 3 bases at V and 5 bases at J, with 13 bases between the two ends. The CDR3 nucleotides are TGCAGTGCTAGTCACGGAGCCTTGGAGACCCAGTACTTC. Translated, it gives CSASHGALETQYF.

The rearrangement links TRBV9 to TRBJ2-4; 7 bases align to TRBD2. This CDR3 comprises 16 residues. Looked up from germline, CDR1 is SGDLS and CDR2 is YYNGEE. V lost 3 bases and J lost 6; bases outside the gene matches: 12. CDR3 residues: CASSESIDAGVNIQYF. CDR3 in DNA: TGTGCCAGCAGCGAATCTATCGACGCGGGGGTAAACATTCAGTACTTC.

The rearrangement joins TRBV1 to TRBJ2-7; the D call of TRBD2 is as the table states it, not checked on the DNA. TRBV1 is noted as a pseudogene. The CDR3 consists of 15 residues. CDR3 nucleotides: TGCACCAGCAGCCAAGAACCTAGCTGGAGGGACGAGCAGTACTTC. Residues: CTSSQEPSWRDEQYF.